Following are 27 T cell receptor beta chains from one sample sequenced in a study of T-cell memory formation after mild COVID-19 listed by TCRdb under 2021. The library was obtained by 5' RACE. Sequencing took place on an Illumina NovaSeq 6000. The public reads were run again by TCRdb, first through fastp at Q25 and then through MiXCR, and only productive beta chains were kept. Rows with a matching CDR3 protein are joined into one entry that keeps the most common DNA and genes. The table for this sample lists about 340,000 distinct CDR3 sequences; approximately 21% of them were counted only once. The ten top clones hold around 12% of the sample. Sequencing was performed on PBMCs or a T cell subset sorted from them (not recorded which). The receptors shown here come from an adult woman who had mild COVID-19 (a few samples of this study predate the infection). The sample titles of this study are shuffled in the database, so cell type and time point are left out; the donor was told from shared clones.

The V and J genes are TRBV9 and TRBJ1-3, with 7 bases fitting TRBD1. The CDR3 loop spans 15 amino acids. Germline CDR1 and CDR2: SGDLS and YYNGEE. Trimming removed 3 bases from V and 0 bases from J; junction bases left unmatched: 3. CDR3 loop: CASSEWDSSGNTIYF. The CDR3 DNA is TGTGCCAGCAGCGAGTGGGACAGCTCTGGAAACACCATATATTTT.

The chain uses TRBV24-1 and TRBJ2-3; D gene unclear. In germline, CDR1 is KGHDR, CDR2 SFDVKD. The length of the CDR3 is 12 residues. Trimming stripped 5 bases from V and 2 bases from J, with 4 bases between. The CDR3 loop is CATSAVTDTQYF. The CDR3 DNA reads as TGTGCCACCAGTGCGGTCACAGATACGCAGTATTTT.

V gene TRBV9 combines with J gene TRBJ1-2; 7 nucleotides align to TRBD1. J was trimmed by 4 bases and V by 3 bases; bases with no gene match: 3. The CDR3 is 13 amino acids. Germline assignment: CDR1 SGDLS and CDR2 YYNGEE. The DNA for the CDR3 is TGTGCCAGCAGCGCCCAGGGGGTCTATGGCTACACCTTC. Residues: CASSAQGVYGYTF.

There are a few counts of this clonotype. J is TRBJ2-1 and V is TRBV19; 9 nucleotides agree with TRBD2. The CDR3 runs to 14 residues. The trim removed 3 bases at V and 4 bases at J, leaving 1 base unmatched. The V gene's germline CDR1 is LNHDA and CDR2 SQIVND (reference sequence). This CDR3 reads CASSMREGYNEQFF. CDR3 DNA: TGTGCCAGTAGTATGCGGGAGGGGTACAATGAGCAGTTCTTC.

The rearrangement links TRBV15 to TRBJ2-5, with unresolved D. Germline loops: CDR1 LNHNV, CDR2 YYDKDF (reference sequence). V lost 3 bases and J lost 5, with 16 bases in between. The CDR3 contains 15 residues. CDR3 nucleotides: TGTGCCACCAGCAGCTTTGGCCCCTTACGGGAGACCCAGTACTTC. Protein sequence: CATSSFGPLRETQYF.

Regarding this clonotype: The junction differs from germline at one of its ends, possibly a read error. The DNA of the CDR3 is TGTGACAGCAGGGCTAGCGGGAGCTACGAGCAGTACTTC. Residues: CDSRASGSYEQYF. This chain links TRBV12-3 or TRBV12-4 with TRBJ2-7; 10 nucleotides line up with TRBD2. The CDR3 has 13 residues.

The chain is built from TRBV10-3 and TRBJ1-5; possibly TRBD1 for D (6 bases). V lost 3 bases to trimming and J lost 2 bases, with 14 bases between them. Looked up from germline, CDR1 is ENHRY and CDR2 is SYGVKD. This CDR3 is built from 16 residues. The CDR3 spells CAISELGGGGNQPQHF. CDR3 bases: TGTGCCATCAGTGAACTGGGGGGCGGGGGCAATCAGCCCCAGCATTTT.

This clonotype appeared a few times. This sequence joins TRBV18 and TRBJ2-3; D call uncertain. The germline V gene has CDR1 KGHSH and CDR2 LQKENI. V was clipped by 0 bases and J by 4 bases, with 5 bases between them. The CDR3 is 13 residues long. The CDR3 region is CASSPPVADTQYF. Here the CDR3 DNA reads TGTGCCAGCTCACCACCGGTCGCAGATACGCAGTATTTT.

The V gene is TRBV5-1, the J gene TRBJ2-7; perhaps TRBD2 as D (6 bases). With 0 bases removed from V and 3 bases from J, the gap between germline ends came to 10 bases. The length of the CDR3 is 14 residues. In germline, CDR1 is SGHRS, CDR2 YFSETQ. The CDR3 here is CASSLAWRDYEQYF. As DNA, the CDR3 is TGCGCCAGCAGCTTGGCTTGGCGGGACTACGAGCAGTACTTC.

The rearrangement uses TRBV20-1 and TRBJ1-5; D is unclear. The CDR3 runs 15 residues. The V end was cut by 5 bases, the J end by 0 bases, with 14 bases between. The V gene's germline CDR1 is DFQATT and CDR2 SNEGSKA (reference sequence). The DNA of the CDR3 is TGCAGTGCTCAGAATCCCTTGGGTAGCAATCAGCCCCAGCATTTT. Translated, it gives CSAQNPLGSNQPQHF.

This clonotype was counted only a few times. This chain joins TRBV20-1 and TRBJ1-2; 8 nucleotides align to TRBD1. There are 14 residues in the CDR3. Germline V gene sequence: CDR1 DFQATT, CDR2 SNEGSKA (reference sequence). V was pared by 5 bases and J by 3 bases, with 8 bases of the junction left unmatched. This CDR3 is CSAYTGTGDYGYTF. The CDR3 nucleotides read TGCAGTGCTTACACCGGGACAGGCGACTATGGCTACACCTTC.

The chain joins TRBV7-8 to TRBJ1-1, with D tentatively TRBD1 (6 bases). This CDR3 has 14 amino acids. V was trimmed by 4 bases and J by 1 base, leaving 10 bases between them. Germline V CDR1 and CDR2: SGHVS, FQNEAQ. The CDR3 bases are TGTGCCAGCAGCTGGCAGGGGACGAACACTGAAGCTTTCTTT. Its translation: CASSWQGTNTEAFF.

This clonotype was seen only a few times. Here the CDR3 DNA reads TGTGCCAGCAGTATTACACAGGGGGCGACGGAGACCCAGTACTTC. Residues: CASSITQGATETQYF. The rearrangement uses TRBV6-1 and TRBJ2-5; TRBD1 matches at 9 bases. Germline lookup yields CDR1 MNHNS and CDR2 SASEGT. V lost 5 bases, J lost 5 bases, and 9 bases stayed unmatched. The CDR3 is 15 amino acids.

The J gene is TRBJ2-7, the V gene TRBV4-2, with 9 bases identical to TRBD1. The V gene end was trimmed by 1 base and the J gene end by 2 bases; junction bases not matched to a gene: 3. The CDR3 sequence is 15 residues long. Germline CDR1 reads LGHNA; CDR2 reads YNFKEQ. CDR3 bases: TGTGCCAGCAGCCAAGGAAGACAGGGGGCCTACGAGCAGTACTTC. It yields the protein CASSQGRQGAYEQYF.

This clonotype was counted a few times. J is TRBJ1-2 and V is TRBV19; 10 bases map to TRBD1. Germline CDR1 and CDR2: LNHDA and SQIVND (reference sequence). The CDR3 sequence is 16 residues long. Trimming took 6 bases from V and 5 from J; bases not matched to a gene: 12. The CDR3 bases are TGTGCCAGTAGACCGGGACAGGGGAGGAACGAGTATGGCTACACCTTC. Its protein is CASRPGQGRNEYGYTF.

This clonotype was found many times. The gene calls are TRBV9 and TRBJ2-5; TRBD2 matches at 7 bases. With 2 bases clipped from V and 5 bases from J, the junction kept 6 bases outside the gene matches. Germline CDR1 is SGDLS and CDR2 is YYNGEE. This CDR3 contains 14 residues. The CDR3 spells CASSVGTTLETQYF. CDR3 bases: TGTGCCAGCAGCGTCGGGACTACCTTGGAGACCCAGTACTTC. Supplemented by reference TRBV9 and TRBJ2-5, the full variable domain reads DSGVTQTPKHLITATGQRVTLRCSPRSGDLSVYWYQQSLDQGLQFLIQYYNGEERAKGNILERFSAQQFPDLHSELNLSSLELGDSALYFCASSVGTTLETQYFGPGTRLLVL.

V and J are TRBV10-3 and TRBJ2-5, with 7 nucleotides matching TRBD1. CDR1 is ENHRY, CDR2 SYGVKD, per germline. V was pared by 6 bases and J by 2 bases, with 3 bases of the junction left unmatched. CDR3 length equals 13 residues. The CDR3 region is CAIRDRPQETQYF. The CDR3 nucleotides are TGTGCCATCAGGGACAGGCCACAAGAGACCCAGTACTTC.

The chain combines TRBV5-6 with TRBJ2-4, with D possibly TRBD2 on 6 matching bases. Between the trimmed V and J ends, which lost 0 bases and 0 bases, there was a span of 10 bases. This CDR3 comprises 16 residues. Looked up from germline, CDR1 is SGHDT and CDR2 is YYEEEE. The CDR3 sequence: CASSLEAGIAKNIQYF. The CDR3 DNA is TGTGCCAGCAGCTTGGAAGCGGGTATAGCCAAAAACATTCAGTACTTC.

A few counts support this clonotype. The rearrangement joins TRBV3-1 to TRBJ1-1, with 10 nucleotides matching TRBD1. V lost 5 bases, J lost 6 bases, and 9 bases stayed unmatched. The CDR3 consists of 15 residues. From germline, CDR1 is LGHDT and CDR2 YNNKEL (reference sequence). CDR3 in amino acids: CASSTRTGGSSEAFF. The CDR3 DNA is TGTGCCAGCAGCACCCGGACAGGGGGATCATCTGAAGCTTTCTTT.

This sequence joins TRBV29-1 and TRBJ2-7; possible D gene TRBD2, 5 bases. The V end was cut by 7 bases, the J end by 7 bases, with 14 bases between. The length of the CDR3 is 11 residues. The germline gives CDR1 SQVTM, CDR2 ANQGSEA. The CDR3: CSGRSGFEQYF. The CDR3 region has the DNA TGCAGCGGCCGTTCGGGGTTTGAGCAGTACTTC.

This clonotype was seen a handful of times. The chain couples TRBV20-1 to TRBJ2-2; TRBD1 might be the D (5 bases). Trimming pared 0 bases from V and 0 bases from J, leaving 8 bases between. The CDR3 contains 15 residues. CDR1 and CDR2 (germline): DFQATT, SNEGSKA (reference sequence). The chain's CDR3 is CSARDPRANTGELFF. In nucleotides, the CDR3 is TGCAGTGCTAGAGATCCCAGGGCGAACACCGGGGAGCTGTTTTTT.

This clonotype has only a few counts. This chain uses TRBV24-1 with TRBJ2-7; TRBD1 aligns across 7 bases. The CDR3 length is 14 residues. The V and J ends lost 9 bases and 0 bases, in that order; junction bases with no gene match: 7. Germline V gives CDR1 KGHDR, CDR2 SFDVKD. CDR3 in DNA: TGTGCCACCCCGGGACAGAACTCCTCCTACGAGCAGTACTTC. This codes for CATPGQNSSYEQYF.

The rearrangement joins TRBV18 to TRBJ2-7; D not certain. Looked up from germline, CDR1 is KGHSH and CDR2 is LQKENI. The length of the CDR3 is 14 residues. Trimming removed 6 bases from V and 2 bases from J, with 14 bases in between. The CDR3: CASSMAFGTYEQYF. The CDR3 DNA is TGTGCCAGCTCCATGGCATTTGGTACCTACGAGCAGTACTTC. The variable domain in full, with the rest retrieved from reference TRBV18 and TRBJ2-7, is NAGVMQNPRHLVRRRGQEARLRCSPMKGHSHVYWYRQLPEEGLKFMVYLQKENIIDESGMPKERFSAEFPKEGPSILRIQQVVRGDSAAYFCASSMAFGTYEQYFGPGTRLTVT.

This clonotype was seen ten or more times. V usage is TRBV24-1 and J usage is TRBJ1-2; D remains ambiguous. Germline V gene data show CDR1 as KGHDR and CDR2 as SFDVKD. V dropped 3 bases and J dropped 8 bases, with 15 bases sitting between them. The CDR3 runs 14 residues. The CDR3 nucleotides are TGTGCCACCAGTGATCGGGCCGTGAGAAAGGGCTACACCTTC. Amino acid sequence: CATSDRAVRKGYTF.

In its sample, this clonotype was seen a few times. The chain links TRBV5-1 to TRBJ2-6, with a possible D match to TRBD1 (6 bases). V was clipped by 4 bases and J by 4 bases, with 15 bases between them. In germline, CDR1 is SGHRS, CDR2 YFSETQ. There are 16 residues in the CDR3. In DNA form, the CDR3 reads TGCGCCAGCAGCGCCAAACAGGGTTCAGGGGCCAACGTCCTGACTTTC. As protein: CASSAKQGSGANVLTF.

This clonotype was found a few times. V gene TRBV7-2 combines with J gene TRBJ2-1; D is unresolved. V was trimmed by 1 base and J by 6 bases, leaving 10 bases between them. The CDR3 covers 14 residues. The germline CDR1 and CDR2 sequences are SGHTA and FQGNSA. CDR3 loop: CASSLGAHSNEQFF. The CDR3 DNA sequence: TGTGCCAGCAGCTTAGGGGCTCACTCCAATGAGCAGTTCTTC.

The V and J genes are TRBV5-1 and TRBJ1-1; D call uncertain. V lost 5 bases and J lost 6, with 23 bases in between. Germline CDR1 SGHRS, CDR2 YFSETQ. CDR3 length: 16 amino acids. The CDR3 DNA follows: TGCGCCAGCAGTCAATCTTCCGTGGGTGGATTGGCTGAAGCTTTCTTT. Residues: CASSQSSVGGLAEAFF.